This TCR beta chain was found in a study of cytotoxic CD8 clonotypes in ibrutinib-treated CLL. Broader study findings: Investigators sampled sustained-remission and progressing patients at differing times. While tracking circulating CD8+ T-cell counts, baseline clonality exceeded that of age-matched healthy donors. Under treatment, the uncommon public clonotypes either contracted or remained stable.

This clone was detected once. The antigen remains unidentified. Genomic DNA for TCR beta libraries, roughly 2 micrograms, came from cryopreserved PBMCs. Here immunoSEQ multiplex PCR was the method, and the copy in TCRdb shows in-frame clones only, minus some. The sample shows 130,000 to 150,000 clones, 75% to 95% of them seen only once. The germline V and J ends were trimmed by 3 bases and 6 bases, with 11 bases remaining between them. The CDR3 runs to 13 residues. Germline V CDR1 and CDR2: SGHTA, FQGNSA. The chain recombines TRBV7-2 with TRBJ1-1; tentatively, D is TRBD1 (5 bases). This clonotype was obtained from a human donor with chronic lymphocytic leukemia. The sequences come from PBMCs, collected after 12 months of ibrutinib treatment. The DNA for the CDR3 is TGTGCCAGCAGCTTCAGGGTTGGCGCTGAAGCTTTCTTT. Translating it yields CASSFRVGAEAFF.